This T cell receptor (beta chain) was sequenced during a study of cytomegalovirus exposure and HLA in healthy donors. This PCR relied on a set of 60 Vbeta primers and 13 Jbeta primers. TCRdb's table, derived via immunoSEQ multiplex PCR, lists solely in-frame clones and lacks some. There are 150,000 to 250,000 clones in the sample; roughly 85% occur only once, and approximately 2.1% lies in the top ten. What was sequenced was PBMCs. This receptor was identified in a woman in her 50s in good health and CMV-seronegative.

The DNA of the CDR3 is TGTGCCAGCAGTCCCCGGGACAGGGTAGCCTACGAGCAGTACTTC. Translated, it gives CASSPRDRVAYEQYF. V is TRBV28 and J is TRBJ2-5; 9 bases line up with TRBD1. The J call may be faulty, since TRBJ2-7 better matches the DNA end. The CDR3 contains 15 residues. The germline V gene has CDR1 MDHEN and CDR2 SYDVKM.